The 14 T cell receptor beta chains in this list originate from one sample, sequenced in a study of blood T cell repertoires in COVID-19. Sequencing used immunoSEQ multiplex PCR; TCRdb keeps in-frame clones, though not all of them. Of some 220,000 clones in the sample, about 85% were seen once. The sample comprised peripheral blood. These receptors came from a woman aged 55-75 years with active or convalescent COVID-19.

The chain couples TRBV29-1 to TRBJ1-6; no clear D. Germline CDR1 reads SQVTM; CDR2 reads ANQGSEA. The germline V and J ends were trimmed by 8 bases and 13 bases, with 12 bases remaining between them. The CDR3 sequence is 10 residues long. The CDR3 nucleotides are TGCAGCCTCGCGGATCTGCCCCTCCACTTT. It translates to CSLADLPLHF. Based on the CDR3 plus reference TRBV29-1 and TRBJ1-6, the full variable domain is SAVISQKPSRDICQRGTSLTIQCQVDSQVTMMFWYRQQPGQSLTLIATANQGSEATYESGFVIDKFPISRPNLTFSTLTVSNMSPEDSSIYLCSLADLPLHFGNGTRLTVT.

The chain is built from TRBV6-5 and TRBJ1-1, with D possibly TRBD1 on 5 matching bases. This CDR3 region has 14 residues. V was cut by 8 bases and J by 6 bases, with 19 bases left in between. Germline CDR1 and CDR2: MNHEY and SVGAGI. The CDR3 sequence is CASAMEGRDAEAFF. In nucleotides, the CDR3 is TGTGCCAGCGCCATGGAGGGAAGGGACGCTGAAGCTTTCTTT.

The genes are TRBV6-1 and TRBJ1-6; D might be TRBD1 (5 bases). The CDR3 contains 13 residues. Germline loops: CDR1 MNHNS, CDR2 SASEGT. Trimming removed 1 base at V and 13 bases at J, with 11 bases between. The chain's CDR3 is CASSEVRVEPLHF. CDR3 DNA: TGTGCCAGCAGTGAAGTCAGGGTGGAGCCCCTCCACTTT.

This sequence joins TRBV19 and TRBJ1-2; perhaps TRBD1 as D (6 bases). Germline V CDR1 and CDR2: LNHDA, SQIVND (reference sequence). The CDR3 is made up of 15 amino acids. The V end lost 2 bases, the J end lost 8 bases, and 18 bases lay between the germline ends. CDR3 coding DNA: TGTGCCAGTAGTATAACCTACAGGGAGAATCGAGGCTACACCTTC. Translating gives CASSITYRENRGYTF.

V gene TRBV21-1 combines with J gene TRBJ1-5; TRBD1 was called by the table and not checked on the DNA. TRBV21-1 is a known pseudogene. CDR3 length equals 15 residues. DNA of the CDR3: TGTGCCAGCAGCAAAGAAGGGGGTAGCAATCAGCCCCAGCATTTT. Amino acid sequence: CASSKEGGSNQPQHF.

The chain links TRBV6-5 to TRBJ1-3; TRBD1 matches 7 bases. CDR3 length: 15 amino acids. Germline-derived CDR1 and CDR2 are MNHEY and SVGAGI. J was trimmed by 0 bases and V by 6 bases; bases with no gene match: 5. CDR3: CASSRGTASGNTIYF. In nucleotides, the CDR3 is TGTGCCAGCAGCAGAGGGACAGCCTCTGGAAACACCATATATTTT.

This sequence joins TRBV19 and TRBJ1-4, with no clear D. Germline V gives CDR1 LNHDA, CDR2 SQIVND (reference sequence). Between the trimmed V and J ends, which lost 1 base and 1 base, there was a span of 4 bases. The CDR3 runs 14 residues. The CDR3 DNA reads TGTGCCAGTAGTATAGCAGGAACTAATGAAAAACTGTTTTTT. It encodes CASSIAGTNEKLFF.

This chain joins TRBV11-2 and TRBJ1-3, with unresolved D. Germline assignment: CDR1 SGHAT and CDR2 FQNNGV. The germline V and J ends were trimmed by 3 bases and 4 bases, with 7 bases remaining between them. The CDR3 has 13 amino acids. CDR3 amino acids: CASSLSGGNTIYF. The CDR3 DNA reads as TGTGCCAGCAGCTTGTCAGGAGGAAACACCATATATTTT.

The CDR3 nucleotides read TGTGCCAGCGCCGGGGTTTATAGCAATCAGCCCCAGCATTTT. Translated, it gives CASAGVYSNQPQHF. The rearrangement links TRBV19 to TRBJ1-5; D uncertain. The CDR3 totals 14 residues. Between the trimmed V and J ends, which lost 9 bases and 0 bases, there was a span of 12 bases. The V gene's germline CDR1 is LNHDA and CDR2 SQIVND (reference sequence).

The chain joins TRBV30 to TRBJ2-1, with D possibly TRBD2 on 5 matching bases. The CDR3 consists of 13 residues. Germline CDR1 GTSNPN, CDR2 SVGIG (reference sequence). Trimming cost V 0 bases and J 5 bases, with 8 bases left between them. CDR3 region: CAWSVWTHNEQFF. CDR3 DNA: TGTGCCTGGAGTGTCTGGACTCACAATGAGCAGTTCTTC.

The chain joins TRBV6-6 to TRBJ2-2, with 9 nucleotides matching TRBD2. V was clipped by 11 bases and J by 3 bases; unmatched bases: 7. CDR3 size: 14 residues. CDR1 is MNHNY and CDR2 is SVGAGI in the germline V gene (reference sequence). Written as DNA, the CDR3 is TGTGCCTCTTGTGGCGGGAGGGACACCGGGGAGCTGTTTTTT. Amino acids: CASCGGRDTGELFF.

DNA for the CDR3: TGTGCCACGGAGGGGGGGCAGGGCCCCTACTATGGCTACACCTTC. It codes for CATEGGQGPYYGYTF. The chain joins TRBV28 to TRBJ1-2; possible D gene TRBD1, 6 bases. V lost 10 bases to trimming and J lost 3 bases, with 21 bases between them. Germline V lookup: CDR1 MDHEN, CDR2 SYDVKM. The length of the CDR3 is 15 residues.

The chain recombines TRBV15 with TRBJ1-2; a possible D gene is TRBD1 (6 bases). V shed 0 bases and J shed 2 bases, with 16 bases lying between them. The CDR3 is 17 amino acids. Germline V gene sequence: CDR1 LNHNV, CDR2 YYDKDF (reference sequence). CDR3: CATSRDSGTGINYGYTF. The CDR3 DNA reads TGTGCCACCAGCAGAGATTCAGGAACAGGGATCAACTATGGCTACACCTTC.

The chain combines TRBV15 with TRBJ2-3; D gene ambiguous. This CDR3 is 15 amino acids long. The germline V gene has CDR1 LNHNV and CDR2 YYDKDF (reference sequence). With 3 bases removed from V and 3 bases from J, the gap between germline ends came to 13 bases. The CDR3 bases are TGTGCCACCAGCAGGCCAAACACAATGACAGATACGCAGTATTTT. As protein: CATSRPNTMTDTQYF. Using reference TRBV15 and TRBJ2-3 for the parts outside the CDR3, the full variable domain is DAMVIQNPRYQVTQFGKPVTLSCSQTLNHNVMYWYQQKSSQAPKLLFHYYDKDFNNEADTPDNFQSRRPNTSFCFLDIRSPGLGDTAMYLCATSRPNTMTDTQYFGPGTRLTVL.